The rows below give T cell receptor beta chains drawn from one sample of a study of blood T cell repertoires in COVID-19. Produced via immunoSEQ multiplex PCR; TCRdb's table is partial and in-frame only. The table shows about 190,000 clones, with roughly 86% occurring only once. The specimen sequenced was PBMCs or T cells enriched from blood (not recorded which). All receptors come from a young woman who had recovered from COVID-19. The CDR3 runs from the conserved cysteine through the conserved F or W. A D gene is named only where the DNA matches it firmly. Size tells how often a clone was seen (once, few, many) or the class of an expanded clone, and some rows leave it out.

- TRBJ2-2 TRBV4-2 TRBD2 TGTGCCAGCAGCCAAGGGACTAGCGGGAGGGGACTGGACGGGGAGCTGTTTTTT CASSQGTSGRGLDGELFF
- TRBJ2-1 TRBV7-2 TRBD1 TGTGCCAGCAGCCCGCAGACAGGGTCTTACAATGAGCAGTTCTTC CASSPQTGSYNEQFF
- TRBJ2-1 TRBV29-1 TRBD1 TGCAGCGTTGGGCCAGGGGGCAATGAGCAGTTCTTC CSVGPGGNEQFF
- TRBJ2-7 TRBV5-6 - TGTGCCAGCAGCTTCCCAAAACGAGGGAAAGGGCAGTACTTC CASSFPKRGKGQYF
- TRBJ2-3 TRBV3-1/TRBV3-2 TRBD2 TGTGCCAGCAGCCAAGCTCCGGGACTACGCACAGATACGCAGTATTTT CASSQAPGLRTDTQYF
- TRBJ1-6 TRBV14 TRBD1 TGTGCCAGCAGTCTTACAGGGGGCCGGTATAATTCACCCCTCCACTTT CASSLTGGRYNSPLHF
- TRBJ2-3 TRBV25-1 - TGTGCCAGCAGTGAATACCTCGGTACGCAGTATTTT CASSEYLGTQYF
- TRBJ2-1 TRBV21-1 - TGTGCCAGCAACAAGGCAGAGGCCGCCCATTCTAATGAGCAGTTCTTC CASNKAEAAHSNEQFF
- TRBJ2-3 TRBV7-8 TRBD1 TGTGCCAGCAGCTTAGAGGGCGTGGGACAGCTCACAGATACGCAGTATTTT CASSLEGVGQLTDTQYF
- TRBJ1-1 TRBV12-3/TRBV12-4 - TGTGCCAGCAGTTTGGGCCCTGAAGCTTTCTTT CASSLGPEAFF
- TRBJ2-3 TRBV25-1 - TGTGCCACCAGAAGGTGGGGAGAAGGGCTGGATACGCAGTATTTT CATRRWGEGLDTQYF
- TRBJ2-1 TRBV7-9 - TGTGCCAGCAGCTTAATGGGGGGAGAGGGTTACAATGAGCAGTTCTTC CASSLMGGEGYNEQFF
- TRBJ1-3 TRBV28 - TGTGCCAGCAGTTTATATGGAGGAGTAAAGGGCTCTGGAAACACCATATATTTT CASSLYGGVKGSGNTIYF
- TRBJ2-1 TRBV2 - TGTGCCAGCAGTGAACGGATGCGGAACAATGAGCAGTTCTTC CASSERMRNNEQFF
- TRBJ1-2 TRBV12-3/TRBV12-4 - TGTGCCAGCAGATCAGAGTTAGCGGGCTACACCTTC CASRSELAGYTF
- TRBJ2-7 TRBV5-1 TRBD2 TGCGCCAGCACCAGTATTTCCGGGAGGCACGAGCAGTACTTC CASTSISGRHEQYF
- TRBJ2-3 TRBV11-2 TRBD2 TGTGCCAGCAGCTTAAGGACTAGCGGAGCTCCTCGGGATACGCAGTATTTT CASSLRTSGAPRDTQYF
- TRBJ2-1 TRBV29-1 TRBD2 TGCAGCGCAACTAGCGGGACGTCGTACAATGAGCAGTTCTTC CSATSGTSYNEQFF
- TRBJ2-6 TRBV5-1 TRBD1 TGCGCCAGCAGCTCGACAGGGGTTGGGGCCAACGTCCTGACTTTC CASSSTGVGANVLTF
few TRBJ1-3 TRBV3-1/TRBV3-2 - TGTGCCAGCAAACCCAGGGTGGGAAACACCATATATTTT CASKPRVGNTIYF
few TRBJ2-1 TRBV25-1 - TGTGCCAGCAGTGACCACTTGACTCGGGAGCAGTTCTTC CASSDHLTREQFF
- TRBJ2-7 TRBV7-7 - TGTGCCAGCAGCCCAGGCCGGGACACGTACGAGCAGTACTTC CASSPGRDTYEQYF
once TRBJ2-7 TRBV12-3/TRBV12-4 - TGTGCCAGCCGTTCTATCTACGAGCAGTACTTC CASRSIYEQYF
- TRBJ2-5 TRBV7-9 TRBD2 TGTGCCAGCAGCCCGAGTCGACTAGCGGGAGAGGTAGGGGAGACCCAGTACTTC CASSPSRLAGEVGETQYF
- TRBJ2-3 TRBV5-1 - TGCGCCAGCAGCGCTCTACAGGGAGGGGTAACAGATACGCAGTATTTT CASSALQGGVTDTQYF
- TRBJ2-7 TRBV19 TRBD1 TGTGCCAGTTCCCAGGCGTGGGACAGCTCCTACGAGCAGTACTTC CASSQAWDSSYEQYF
- TRBJ2-7 TRBV7-8 TRBD1 TGTGCCAGCAGCTGGACCCCGGGACAGGGCTACGAGCAGTACTTC CASSWTPGQGYEQYF
- TRBJ2-1 TRBV9 TRBD2 TGTGCCAGCAGCCTATTTAGCGGGAAGGAGCAGTTCTTC CASSLFSGKEQFF
- TRBJ2-7 TRBV5-1 TRBD2 TGCGCCAGCAGCTTAACTAGCGGGAGGGATACCTACGAGCAGTACTTC CASSLTSGRDTYEQYF
few TRBJ2-7 TRBV3-1/TRBV3-2 - TGTGCCAGCAGCCACGGGACTGGAGCCTACGAGCAGTACTTC CASSHGTGAYEQYF
- TRBJ2-7 TRBV28 TRBD1 TGTGCCAGCAGACTTGACGGGACAGGGAATATCTACGAGCAGTACTTC CASRLDGTGNIYEQYF
- TRBJ1-1 TRBV28 - TGTGCCAGCACATTGGACAGTAACACTGAAGCTTTCTTT CASTLDSNTEAFF
once TRBJ1-5 TRBV24-1 TRBD1 TGTGCCACCAGTGATAGGGGACAGGGGGGCTTACGCAATCAGCCCCAGCATTTT CATSDRGQGGLRNQPQHF
- TRBJ2-1 TRBV29-1 - TGCAGCGTTGACGGGGCGGGAGAGCAGTTCTTC CSVDGAGEQFF
- TRBJ2-5 TRBV29-1 - TGCAGCGTTCTCACCGACAGGAGACAAGAGACCCAGTACTTC CSVLTDRRQETQYF
once TRBJ2-6 TRBV6-1 - TGTGCCAGCAGTGCGAGGCCGGGTGTTTATGGGGCCAACGTCCTGACTTTC CASSARPGVYGANVLTF
- TRBJ1-1 TRBV7-9 TRBD1 TGTGCCAGCAGCTGGGACAGCGGTATTACTGAAGCTTTCTTT CASSWDSGITEAFF